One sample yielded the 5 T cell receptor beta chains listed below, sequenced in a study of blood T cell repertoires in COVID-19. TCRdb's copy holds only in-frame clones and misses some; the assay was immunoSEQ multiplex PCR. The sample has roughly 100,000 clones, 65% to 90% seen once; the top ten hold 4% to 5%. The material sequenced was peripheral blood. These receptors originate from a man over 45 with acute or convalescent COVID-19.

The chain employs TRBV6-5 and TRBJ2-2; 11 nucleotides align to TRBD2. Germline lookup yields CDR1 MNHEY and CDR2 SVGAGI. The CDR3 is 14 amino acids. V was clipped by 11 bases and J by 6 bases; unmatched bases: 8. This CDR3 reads CAGIAGGPAGELFF. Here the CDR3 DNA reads TGTGCCGGCATAGCGGGGGGGCCGGCCGGGGAGCTGTTTTTT.

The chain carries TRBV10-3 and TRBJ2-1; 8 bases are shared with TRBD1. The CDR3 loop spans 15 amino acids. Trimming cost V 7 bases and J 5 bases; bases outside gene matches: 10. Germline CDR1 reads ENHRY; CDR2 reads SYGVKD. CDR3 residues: CAITARTGWDNEQFF. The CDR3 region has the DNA TGTGCCATCACTGCACGGACAGGGTGGGACAATGAGCAGTTCTTC.

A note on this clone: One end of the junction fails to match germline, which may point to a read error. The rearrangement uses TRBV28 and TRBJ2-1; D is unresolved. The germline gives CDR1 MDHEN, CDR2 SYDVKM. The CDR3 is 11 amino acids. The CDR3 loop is CSTASYNEQFF. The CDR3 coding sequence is TGCTCTACAGCCTCCTACAATGAGCAGTTCTTC.

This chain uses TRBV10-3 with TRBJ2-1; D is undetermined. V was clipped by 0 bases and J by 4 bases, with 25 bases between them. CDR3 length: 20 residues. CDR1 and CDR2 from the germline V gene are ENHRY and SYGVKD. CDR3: CAISESTRSLTLNTYNEQFF. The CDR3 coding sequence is TGTGCCATCAGTGAGTCGACCCGATCCTTGACACTGAATACGTACAATGAGCAGTTCTTC.

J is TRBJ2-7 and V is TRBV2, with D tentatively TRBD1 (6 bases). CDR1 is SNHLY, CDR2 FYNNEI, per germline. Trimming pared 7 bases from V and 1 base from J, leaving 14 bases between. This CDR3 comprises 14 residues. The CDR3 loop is CASIRWQGSYEQYF. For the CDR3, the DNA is TGTGCCAGCATTCGATGGCAGGGGTCCTACGAGCAGTACTTC. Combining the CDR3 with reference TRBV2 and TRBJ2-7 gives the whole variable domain EPEVTQTPSHQVTQMGQEVILRCVPISNHLYFYWYRQILGQKVEFLVSFYNNEISEKSEIFDDQFSVERPDGSNFTLKIRSTKLEDSAMYFCASIRWQGSYEQYFGPGTRLTVT.